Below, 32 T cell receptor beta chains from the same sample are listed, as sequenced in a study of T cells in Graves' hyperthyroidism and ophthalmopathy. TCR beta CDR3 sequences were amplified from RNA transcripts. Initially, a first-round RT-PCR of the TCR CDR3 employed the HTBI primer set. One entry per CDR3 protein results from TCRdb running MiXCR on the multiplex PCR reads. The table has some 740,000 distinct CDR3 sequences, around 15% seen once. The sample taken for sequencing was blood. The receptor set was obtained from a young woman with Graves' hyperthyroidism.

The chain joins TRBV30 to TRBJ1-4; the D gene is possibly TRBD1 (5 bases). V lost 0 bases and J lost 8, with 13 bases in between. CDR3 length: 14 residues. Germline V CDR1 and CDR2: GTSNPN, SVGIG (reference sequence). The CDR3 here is CAWSVPGYGEKLFF. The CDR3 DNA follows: TGTGCCTGGAGTGTACCAGGGTACGGGGAAAAACTGTTTTTT.

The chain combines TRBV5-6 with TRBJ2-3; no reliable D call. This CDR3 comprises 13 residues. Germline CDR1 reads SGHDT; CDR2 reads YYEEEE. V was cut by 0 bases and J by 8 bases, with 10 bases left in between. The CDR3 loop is CASSLGRFSTQYF. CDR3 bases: TGTGCCAGCAGCTTGGGGCGTTTTAGTACGCAGTATTTT.

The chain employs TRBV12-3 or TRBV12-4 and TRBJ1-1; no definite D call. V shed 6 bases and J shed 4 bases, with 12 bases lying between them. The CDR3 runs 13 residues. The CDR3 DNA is TGTGCCAGCAGAAATAACGCGGGCACTGAAGCTTTCTTT. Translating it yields CASRNNAGTEAFF.

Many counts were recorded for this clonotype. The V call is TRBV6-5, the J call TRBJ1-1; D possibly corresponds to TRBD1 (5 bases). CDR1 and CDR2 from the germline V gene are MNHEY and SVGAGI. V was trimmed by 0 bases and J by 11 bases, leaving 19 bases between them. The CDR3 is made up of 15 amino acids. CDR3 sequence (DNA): TGTGCCAGCAGTTACTCGGGTGGGGGAAGGAAGACGGCTTTCTTT. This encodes CASSYSGGGRKTAFF.

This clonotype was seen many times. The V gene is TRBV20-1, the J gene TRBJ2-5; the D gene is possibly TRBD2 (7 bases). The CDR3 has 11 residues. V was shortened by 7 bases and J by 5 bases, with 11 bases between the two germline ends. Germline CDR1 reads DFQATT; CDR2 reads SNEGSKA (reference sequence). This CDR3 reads CSGGGAETQYF. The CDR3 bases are TGCAGTGGAGGGGGGGCGGAGACCCAGTACTTC.

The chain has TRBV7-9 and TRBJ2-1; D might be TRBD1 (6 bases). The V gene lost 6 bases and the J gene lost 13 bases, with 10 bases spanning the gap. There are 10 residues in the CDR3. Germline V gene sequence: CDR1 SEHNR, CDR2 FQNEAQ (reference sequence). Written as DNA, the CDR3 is TGTGCCAGCAGTCAGGGGAGACAGTTCTTC. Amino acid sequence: CASSQGRQFF.

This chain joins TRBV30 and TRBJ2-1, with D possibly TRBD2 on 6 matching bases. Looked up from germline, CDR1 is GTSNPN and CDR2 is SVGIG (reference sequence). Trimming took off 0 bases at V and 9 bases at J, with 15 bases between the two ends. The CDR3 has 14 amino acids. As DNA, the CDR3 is TGTGCCTGGAGTGTACGTCGGCTAGCGACTGAGCAGTTCTTC. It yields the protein CAWSVRRLATEQFF.

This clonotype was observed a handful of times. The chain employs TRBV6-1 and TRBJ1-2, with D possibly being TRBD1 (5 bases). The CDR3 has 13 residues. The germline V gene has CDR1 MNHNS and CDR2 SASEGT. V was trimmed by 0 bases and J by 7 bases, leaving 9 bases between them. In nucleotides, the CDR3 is TGTGCCAGCAGTGAAGCGGAGGGGAGTGGCTACACCTTC. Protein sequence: CASSEAEGSGYTF.

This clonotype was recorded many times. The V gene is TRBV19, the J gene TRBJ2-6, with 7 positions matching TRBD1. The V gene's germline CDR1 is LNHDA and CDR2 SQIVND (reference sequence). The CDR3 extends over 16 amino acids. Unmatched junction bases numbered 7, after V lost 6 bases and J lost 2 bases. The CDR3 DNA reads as TGTGCCAGTAGGGTTCTAACAGGGGCTGGGGCCAACGTCCTGACTTTC. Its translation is CASRVLTGAGANVLTF. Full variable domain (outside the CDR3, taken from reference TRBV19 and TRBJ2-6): DGGITQSPKYLFRKEGQNVTLSCEQNLNHDAMYWYRQDPGQGLRLIYYSQIVNDFQKGDIAEGYSVSREKKESFPLTVTSAQKNPTAFYLCASRVLTGAGANVLTFGAGSRLTVL.

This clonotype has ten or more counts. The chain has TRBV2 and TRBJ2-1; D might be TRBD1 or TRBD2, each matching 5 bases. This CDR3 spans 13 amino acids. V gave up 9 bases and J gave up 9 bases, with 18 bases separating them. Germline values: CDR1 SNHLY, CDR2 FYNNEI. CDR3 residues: CASAGTPFSEQFF. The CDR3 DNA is TGTGCCAGTGCCGGGACCCCCTTCAGTGAGCAGTTCTTC.

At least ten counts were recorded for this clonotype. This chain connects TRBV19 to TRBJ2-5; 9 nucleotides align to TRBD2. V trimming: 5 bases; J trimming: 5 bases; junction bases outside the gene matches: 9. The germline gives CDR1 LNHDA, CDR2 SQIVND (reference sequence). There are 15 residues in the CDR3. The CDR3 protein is CASSSASGDRETQYF. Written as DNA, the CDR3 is TGTGCCAGTAGTTCGGCTAGCGGGGATCGCGAGACCCAGTACTTC.

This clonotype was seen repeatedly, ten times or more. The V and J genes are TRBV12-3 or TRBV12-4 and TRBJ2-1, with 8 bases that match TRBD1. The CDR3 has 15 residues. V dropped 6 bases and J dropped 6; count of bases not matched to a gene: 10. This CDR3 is CASSAGGGLGNEQFF. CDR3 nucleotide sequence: TGTGCCAGCAGCGCAGGGGGCGGCCTTGGCAATGAGCAGTTCTTC.

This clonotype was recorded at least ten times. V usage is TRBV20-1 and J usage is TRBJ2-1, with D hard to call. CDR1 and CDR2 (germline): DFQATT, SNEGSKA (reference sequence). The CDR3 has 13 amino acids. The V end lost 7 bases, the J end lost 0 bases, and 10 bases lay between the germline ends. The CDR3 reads CSGQASSYNEQFF. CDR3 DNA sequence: TGCAGTGGCCAGGCGAGCTCCTACAATGAGCAGTTCTTC.

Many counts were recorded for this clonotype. The CDR3 DNA reads as TGCAGTGCTAGAGATCTTCAGGGGACTAGCATAGAGACCCAGTACTTC. It codes for CSARDLQGTSIETQYF. The V call is TRBV20-1, the J call TRBJ2-5, with TRBD2 matching 9 bases. The CDR3 is 16 residues long. The V segment lost 0 bases and the J segment 4 bases; nucleotides outside the gene matches: 9. CDR1 DFQATT and CDR2 SNEGSKA come from the germline V gene (reference sequence).

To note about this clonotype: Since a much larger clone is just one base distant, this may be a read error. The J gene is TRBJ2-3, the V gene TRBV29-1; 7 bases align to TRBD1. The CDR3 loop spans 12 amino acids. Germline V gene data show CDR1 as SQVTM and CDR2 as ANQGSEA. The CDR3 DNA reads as TGCGGCGCCGCGACAGGGACAGATACGCAGTATTTT. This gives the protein CGAATGTDTQYF.

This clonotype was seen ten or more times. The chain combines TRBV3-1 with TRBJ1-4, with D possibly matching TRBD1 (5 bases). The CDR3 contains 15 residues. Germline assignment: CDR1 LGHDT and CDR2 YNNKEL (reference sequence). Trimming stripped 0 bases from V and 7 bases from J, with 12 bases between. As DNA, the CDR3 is TGTGCCAGCAGCCAAGATAACAGGCCTTTTGAAAAACTGTTTTTT. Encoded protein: CASSQDNRPFEKLFF.

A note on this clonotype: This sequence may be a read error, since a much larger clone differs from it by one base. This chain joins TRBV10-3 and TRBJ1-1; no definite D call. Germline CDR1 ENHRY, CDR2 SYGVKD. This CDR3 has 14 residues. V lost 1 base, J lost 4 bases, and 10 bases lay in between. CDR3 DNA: TGTGCCATCAGTGAGTTCCAAGAGAGCACTGAAGCTTTCTTT. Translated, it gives CAISEFQESTEAFF.

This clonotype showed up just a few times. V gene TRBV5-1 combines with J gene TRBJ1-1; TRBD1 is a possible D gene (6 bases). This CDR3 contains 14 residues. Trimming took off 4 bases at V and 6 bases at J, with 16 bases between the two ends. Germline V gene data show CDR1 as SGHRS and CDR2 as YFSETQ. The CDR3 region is CASSKDPGAAEAFF. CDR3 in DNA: TGCGCCAGCAGCAAGGACCCAGGGGCGGCTGAAGCTTTCTTT.

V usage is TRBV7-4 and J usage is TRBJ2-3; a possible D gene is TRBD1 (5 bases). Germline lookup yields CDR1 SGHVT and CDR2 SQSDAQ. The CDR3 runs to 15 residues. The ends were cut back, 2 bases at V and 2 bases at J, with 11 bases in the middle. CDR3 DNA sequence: TGTGCCAGCAGCTTAACAGGACCGAACACAGATACGCAGTATTTT. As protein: CASSLTGPNTDTQYF.

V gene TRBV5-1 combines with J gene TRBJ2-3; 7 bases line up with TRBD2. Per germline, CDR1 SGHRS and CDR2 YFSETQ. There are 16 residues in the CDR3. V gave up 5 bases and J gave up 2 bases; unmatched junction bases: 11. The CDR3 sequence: CASSPMTSWDTDTQYF. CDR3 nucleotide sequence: TGCGCCAGCAGTCCGATGACTAGCTGGGACACAGATACGCAGTATTTT. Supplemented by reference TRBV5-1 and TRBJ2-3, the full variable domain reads KAGVTQTPRYLIKTRGQQVTLSCSPISGHRSVSWYQQTPGQGLQFLFEYFSETQRNKGNFPGRFSGRQFSNSRSEMNVSTLELGDSALYLCASSPMTSWDTDTQYFGPGTRLTVL.

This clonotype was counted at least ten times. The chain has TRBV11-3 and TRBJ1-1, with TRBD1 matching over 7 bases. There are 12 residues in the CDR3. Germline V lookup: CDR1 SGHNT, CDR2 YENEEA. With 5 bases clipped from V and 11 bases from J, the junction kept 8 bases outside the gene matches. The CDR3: CASSDTGVWAFF. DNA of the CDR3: TGTGCCAGCAGCGATACAGGGGTATGGGCTTTCTTT.

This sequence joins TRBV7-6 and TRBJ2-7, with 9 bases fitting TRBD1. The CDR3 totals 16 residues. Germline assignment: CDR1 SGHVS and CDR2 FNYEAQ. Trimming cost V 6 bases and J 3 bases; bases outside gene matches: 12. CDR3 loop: CASSPRAGTGRYEQYF. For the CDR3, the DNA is TGTGCCAGCAGTCCACGCGCCGGGACAGGGCGCTACGAGCAGTACTTC. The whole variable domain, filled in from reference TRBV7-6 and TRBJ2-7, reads GAGVSQSPRYKVTKRGQDVALRCDPISGHVSLYWYRQALGQGPEFLTYFNYEAQQDKSGLPNDRFSAERPEGSISTLTIQRTEQRDSAMYRCASSPRAGTGRYEQYFGPGTRLTVT.

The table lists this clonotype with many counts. DNA for the CDR3: TGTGCCAGCAGCCAAGGTGGGAGGCGAAGCTACAATGAGCAGTTCTTC. Translated: CASSQGGRRSYNEQFF. The V gene is TRBV3-1, the J gene TRBJ2-1; perhaps TRBD2 as D (6 bases). With 1 base removed from V and 3 bases from J, the gap between germline ends came to 13 bases. CDR3 length equals 16 residues. The germline V gene has CDR1 LGHDT and CDR2 YNNKEL (reference sequence).

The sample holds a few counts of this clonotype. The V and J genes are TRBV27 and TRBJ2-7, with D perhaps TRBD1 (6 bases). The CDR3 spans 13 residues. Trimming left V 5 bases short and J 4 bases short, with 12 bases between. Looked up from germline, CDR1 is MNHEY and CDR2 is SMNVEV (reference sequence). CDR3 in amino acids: CASSPTDRYEQYF. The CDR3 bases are TGTGCCAGCAGTCCGACCGACAGGTACGAGCAGTACTTC.

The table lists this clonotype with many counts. DNA of the CDR3: TGTGCCAGCAGTTCCCAGCGGGGGGGGGGTAGCACAGATACGCAGTATTTT. Translated, it gives CASSSQRGGGSTDTQYF. J is TRBJ2-3 and V is TRBV27, with TRBD2 matching over 10 bases. CDR1 is MNHEY, CDR2 SMNVEV, per germline (reference sequence). The CDR3 length is 17 residues. The V and J ends lost 4 bases and 0 bases, in that order; junction bases with no gene match: 7.

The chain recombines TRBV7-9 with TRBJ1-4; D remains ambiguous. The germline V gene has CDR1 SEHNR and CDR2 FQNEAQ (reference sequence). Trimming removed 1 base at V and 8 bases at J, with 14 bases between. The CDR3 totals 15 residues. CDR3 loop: CASSLGPMEWEKLFF. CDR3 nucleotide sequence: TGTGCCAGCAGCTTAGGGCCCATGGAATGGGAAAAACTGTTTTTT.

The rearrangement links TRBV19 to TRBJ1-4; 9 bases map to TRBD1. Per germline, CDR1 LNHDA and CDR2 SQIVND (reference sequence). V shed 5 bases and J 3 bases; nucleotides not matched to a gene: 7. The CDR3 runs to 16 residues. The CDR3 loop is CASSAQGQGSNEKLFF. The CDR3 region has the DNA TGTGCCAGTAGTGCTCAGGGACAGGGATCTAATGAAAAACTGTTTTTT.

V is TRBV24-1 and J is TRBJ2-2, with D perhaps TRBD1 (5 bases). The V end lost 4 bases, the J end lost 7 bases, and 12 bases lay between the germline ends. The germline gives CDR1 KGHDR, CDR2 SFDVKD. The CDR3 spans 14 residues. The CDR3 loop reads CATSEEGQIGELFF. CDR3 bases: TGTGCCACCAGTGAAGAAGGACAAATCGGGGAGCTGTTTTTT.

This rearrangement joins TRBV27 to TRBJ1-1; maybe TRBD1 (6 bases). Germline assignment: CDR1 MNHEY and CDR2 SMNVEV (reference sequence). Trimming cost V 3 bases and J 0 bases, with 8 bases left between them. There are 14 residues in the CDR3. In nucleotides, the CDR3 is TGTGCCAGCAGTTTTGGACAGATGAACACTGAAGCTTTCTTT. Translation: CASSFGQMNTEAFF.

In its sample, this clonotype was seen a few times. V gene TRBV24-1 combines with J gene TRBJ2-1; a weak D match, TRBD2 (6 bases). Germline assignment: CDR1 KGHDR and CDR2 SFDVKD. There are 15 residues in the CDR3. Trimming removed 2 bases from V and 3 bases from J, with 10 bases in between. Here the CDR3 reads CATSDSRRGYNEQFF. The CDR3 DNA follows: TGTGCCACCAGTGATTCCCGGAGGGGCTACAATGAGCAGTTCTTC.

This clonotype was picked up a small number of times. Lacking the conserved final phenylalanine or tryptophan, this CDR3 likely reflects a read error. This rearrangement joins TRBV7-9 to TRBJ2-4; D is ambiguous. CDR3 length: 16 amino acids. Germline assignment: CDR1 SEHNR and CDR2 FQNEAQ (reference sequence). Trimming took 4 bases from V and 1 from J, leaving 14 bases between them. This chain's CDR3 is CASSSSASLAKNIQYS. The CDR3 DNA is TGTGCCAGCAGCTCTTCGGCGAGCCTGGCCAAAAACATTCAGTACTCC.

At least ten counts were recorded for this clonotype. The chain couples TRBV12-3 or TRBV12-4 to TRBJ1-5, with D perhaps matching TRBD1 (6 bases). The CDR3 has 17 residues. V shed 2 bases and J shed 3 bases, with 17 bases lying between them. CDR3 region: CASSLSRMRGINQPQHF. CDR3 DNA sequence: TGTGCCAGCAGTTTAAGCCGGATGAGGGGGATCAATCAGCCCCAGCATTTT.